The 26 T cell receptor beta chains below all came from one sample that was sequenced in a study of early T cells in non-severe SARS-CoV-2 infection. TCRdb analysed the 5' RACE reads with MiXCR anew, one entry per CDR3 protein. The table lists 50,000 to 60,000 distinct CDR3 sequences, roughly 6.2% of them singletons, with over 3.5% in the top ten. The source material was whole blood. The receptors come from an adult who was a healthcare worker with PCR-confirmed SARS-CoV-2 infection or an uninfected control (not recorded which).

There are many counts of this clonotype. The chain employs TRBV27 and TRBJ2-7; the D gene is possibly TRBD1 (6 bases). Germline CDR1 reads MNHEY; CDR2 reads SMNVEV (reference sequence). The length of the CDR3 is 14 residues. V was clipped by 3 bases and J by 6 bases, with 15 bases between them. CDR3 sequence (DNA): TGTGCCAGCAGTTTGCCCGGGACAACCCCCGAGCAGTACTTC. Protein product: CASSLPGTTPEQYF.

This clonotype was counted at least ten times. The genes are TRBV11-2 and TRBJ2-1; D gene ambiguous. Trimming left V 1 base short and J 8 bases short, with 3 bases between. The germline V gene encodes CDR1 SGHAT and CDR2 FQNNGV. This CDR3 has 11 residues. This CDR3 reads CASSLVDEQFF. CDR3 sequence (DNA): TGTGCCAGCAGCTTAGTTGATGAGCAGTTCTTC.

In this sample, this clonotype turned up many times. The chain uses TRBV11-3 and TRBJ2-5; D is undetermined. The CDR3 contains 16 residues. The V gene's germline CDR1 is SGHNT and CDR2 YENEEA. With 2 bases removed from V and 1 base from J, the gap between germline ends came to 14 bases. CDR3 loop: CASSLYSRLAQETQYF. CDR3 bases: TGTGCCAGCAGCTTATACTCCAGGCTGGCCCAAGAGACCCAGTACTTC.

This clonotype has a count of ten or more. CDR3 region: CASRVHGQGDEQFF. The CDR3 nucleotides are TGTGCCAGCAGGGTCCATGGACAGGGCGATGAGCAGTTCTTC. This chain connects TRBV12-3 or TRBV12-4 to TRBJ2-1; TRBD1 agrees at 8 bases. V lost 6 bases and J lost 8; bases outside the gene matches: 9. The CDR3 sequence is 14 residues long.

This clonotype was counted a few times. The chain has TRBV5-4 and TRBJ1-4; 7 bases fit TRBD1. V dropped 5 bases and J dropped 5; count of bases not matched to a gene: 6. Per the germline V gene, CDR1 is SGHNT and CDR2 is YYREEE (reference sequence). CDR3 size: 14 residues. The CDR3 is CASSRQGPNEKLFF. Written as DNA, the CDR3 is TGTGCCAGCAGTCGACAGGGACCCAATGAAAAACTGTTTTTT.

This clonotype was recorded at least ten times. V gene TRBV20-1 combines with J gene TRBJ2-1; D might be TRBD2 (6 bases). Germline V CDR1 and CDR2: DFQATT, SNEGSKA (reference sequence). Trimming removed 0 bases at V and 7 bases at J, with 7 bases between. This CDR3 region has 12 residues. CDR3 region: CSARDRENEQFF. The CDR3 DNA reads as TGCAGTGCTAGAGATCGGGAGAATGAGCAGTTCTTC.

Many counts were recorded for this clonotype. The V and J genes are TRBV20-1 and TRBJ1-1; 11 bases line up with TRBD1. The CDR3 is 13 amino acids. Trimming cost V 6 bases and J 8 bases; bases outside gene matches: 8. The germline CDR1 and CDR2 sequences are DFQATT and SNEGSKA (reference sequence). This chain's CDR3 is CSAPPGQGGEAFF. CDR3 nucleotides: TGCAGTGCCCCGCCGGGACAGGGGGGAGAAGCTTTCTTT.

There are many counts of this clonotype. The chain recombines TRBV14 with TRBJ1-2; possible D gene TRBD1, 5 bases. This CDR3 has 14 amino acids. The ends were cut back, 4 bases at V and 8 bases at J, with 17 bases in the middle. Germline V gene lookup returns CDR1 SGHDN and CDR2 FVKESK. Here the CDR3 DNA reads TGTGCCAGCAGCCCCGGGACCTTTCCCTCCGGCTACACCTTC. Amino acids: CASSPGTFPSGYTF.

There are many counts of this clonotype. Here the CDR3 DNA reads TGTGCCAGCAGAACATCCGGGAGAAACCAAGAGACCCAGTACTTC. Translation gives CASRTSGRNQETQYF. This sequence joins TRBV6-6 and TRBJ2-5; TRBD2 is a possible D gene (6 bases). V dropped 6 bases and J dropped 0 bases, with 14 bases sitting between them. From germline, CDR1 is MNHNY and CDR2 SVGAGI (reference sequence). The CDR3 loop spans 15 amino acids.

This clonotype has more than one count but fewer than ten. V usage is TRBV29-1 and J usage is TRBJ2-1, with TRBD1 matching 7 bases. Per the germline V gene, CDR1 is SQVTM and CDR2 is ANQGSEA. The CDR3 is 12 amino acids. V dropped 7 bases and J dropped 6; count of bases not matched to a gene: 6. The CDR3 nucleotides read TGCAGCGACAGACAGGGATTCAATGAGCAGTTCTTC. Encoded protein: CSDRQGFNEQFF.

The chain joins TRBV10-3 to TRBJ2-7; D uncertain. The CDR3 spans 12 residues. From germline, CDR1 is ENHRY and CDR2 SYGVKD. The V end was cut by 3 bases, the J end by 3 bases, with 6 bases between. Here the CDR3 reads CAISDRYYEQYF. The CDR3 coding sequence is TGTGCCATCAGTGACAGGTACTACGAGCAGTACTTC.

This clonotype was counted many times. The CDR3 DNA reads TGTGCCAGTCCTCGGGACAGGGGCTCCTTAGCCAAAAACATTCAGTACTTC. It encodes CASPRDRGSLAKNIQYF. This chain links TRBV6-5 with TRBJ2-4, with 10 nucleotides matching TRBD1. The V gene end was trimmed by 9 bases and the J gene end by 0 bases; junction bases not matched to a gene: 11. The germline V gene has CDR1 MNHEY and CDR2 SVGAGI. The CDR3 totals 17 residues.

The chain employs TRBV7-3 and TRBJ2-2; no reliable D call. Germline-derived CDR1 and CDR2 are SGHTA and FQGTGA. This CDR3 region has 13 residues. V was clipped by 2 bases and J by 8 bases, with 9 bases between them. CDR3 DNA sequence: TGTGCCAGCAGCTTATCGGTGGCTGGGGAGCTGTTTTTT. As protein: CASSLSVAGELFF.

At least ten counts were recorded for this clonotype. This sequence joins TRBV7-6 and TRBJ2-1; TRBD1 matches 8 bases. J was trimmed by 1 base and V by 5 bases; bases with no gene match: 4. Germline CDR1 and CDR2: SGHVS and FNYEAQ. The CDR3 length is 15 residues. CDR3 residues: CASSPRTGSYNEQFF. The CDR3 DNA is TGTGCCAGCAGCCCTCGGACAGGGTCCTACAATGAGCAGTTCTTC.

This clonotype was picked up many times. The CDR3 DNA is TGTGCCAGCAGCTCCCCTCCCGTCCATGGCTACACCTTC. This sequence encodes CASSSPPVHGYTF. This sequence joins TRBV7-2 and TRBJ1-2, with D hard to call. Trimming pared 4 bases from V and 6 bases from J, leaving 12 bases between. The germline gives CDR1 SGHTA, CDR2 FQGNSA. This CDR3 comprises 13 residues.

The gene calls are TRBV29-1 and TRBJ2-1; D uncertain. The V and J ends lost 2 bases and 3 bases respectively, with 11 bases between them. CDR1 SQVTM and CDR2 ANQGSEA come from the germline V gene. This CDR3 is built from 14 residues. The CDR3 DNA reads as TGCAGCGTTGAATTAGGAATTAGCTACAATGAGCAGTTCTTC. The encoded protein is CSVELGISYNEQFF.

In its sample, this clonotype was seen many times. In nucleotides, the CDR3 is TGTGCCAGCAGTTTAGCGTTCGGATCCTCTGAAGCTTTCTTT. It translates to CASSLAFGSSEAFF. This chain connects TRBV12-3 or TRBV12-4 to TRBJ1-1; D gene ambiguous. The germline V and J ends were trimmed by 0 bases and 6 bases, with 11 bases remaining between them. The CDR3 is 14 residues long.

This clonotype showed up many times. This chain uses TRBV11-2 with TRBJ2-7; unclear D gene. In germline, CDR1 is SGHAT, CDR2 FQNNGV. The V gene lost 1 base and the J gene lost 0 bases, with 4 bases spanning the gap. CDR3 length: 13 residues. CDR3 protein: CASSLGPSYEQYF. DNA of the CDR3: TGTGCCAGCAGCTTAGGGCCCTCCTACGAGCAGTACTTC.

A few counts support this clonotype. J is TRBJ2-3 and V is TRBV30, with 9 positions matching TRBD1. The CDR3 is 13 amino acids. The ends lost 5 bases at V and 0 bases at J; junction bases unmatched: 0. Germline loops: CDR1 GTSNPN, CDR2 SVGIG (reference sequence). The CDR3 is CAWGTGSTDTQYF. The CDR3 DNA follows: TGTGCCTGGGGGACAGGGAGCACAGATACGCAGTATTTT.

The chain joins TRBV7-2 to TRBJ1-6; D might be TRBD1 (5 bases). The V and J ends lost 1 base and 7 bases respectively, with 11 bases between them. CDR1 is SGHTA and CDR2 is FQGNSA in the germline V gene. The CDR3 extends over 15 amino acids. CDR3 region: CASSLVAGQNSPLHF. In DNA form, the CDR3 reads TGTGCCAGCAGCTTAGTTGCAGGGCAAAATTCACCCCTCCACTTT.

V gene TRBV7-2 combines with J gene TRBJ2-1, with a weak D call TRBD1 (5 bases). Germline V gene sequence: CDR1 SGHTA, CDR2 FQGNSA. This CDR3 region has 12 residues. V gave up 2 bases and J gave up 12 bases, with 11 bases separating them. The CDR3: CASSLWGEAQFF. DNA for the CDR3: TGTGCCAGCAGCTTATGGGGCGAGGCGCAGTTCTTC. The complete variable domain, with remaining parts taken from reference TRBV7-2 and TRBJ2-1, reads GAGVSQSPSNKVTEKGKDVELRCDPISGHTALYWYRQSLGQGLEFLIYFQGNSAPDKSGLPSDRFSAERTGGSVSTLTIQRTQQEDSAVYLCASSLWGEAQFFGPGTRLTVL.

This clonotype was counted ten times or more. This sequence joins TRBV7-9 and TRBJ1-6, with a possible D match to TRBD1 (5 bases). CDR1 is SEHNR and CDR2 is FQNEAQ in the germline V gene (reference sequence). This CDR3 has 16 amino acids. The ends were cut back, 1 base at V and 10 bases at J, with 17 bases in the middle. The CDR3 DNA reads as TGTGCCAGCAGCTTAGTTGTTGGGACGTCATTCTCACCCCTCCACTTT. It translates to CASSLVVGTSFSPLHF.

The chain combines TRBV27 with TRBJ2-5; TRBD2 aligns across 10 bases. Trimming at V came to 5 bases and at J to 1 base, leaving 4 bases not matched to a gene. The CDR3 runs to 15 residues. Germline loops: CDR1 MNHEY, CDR2 SMNVEV (reference sequence). The CDR3 is CASSLAGALQETQYF. The CDR3 DNA reads TGTGCCAGCAGTCTAGCGGGGGCCCTCCAAGAGACCCAGTACTTC.

This clonotype was counted at least ten times. The gene calls are TRBV7-9 and TRBJ1-6, with D hard to call. Trimming shortened V by 2 bases and J by 6 bases, and 5 bases separated the two germline ends. The germline CDR1 and CDR2 sequences are SEHNR and FQNEAQ (reference sequence). The CDR3 is 13 amino acids. Written as DNA, the CDR3 is TGTGCCAGCAGCTTATGGGCTAATTCACCCCTCCACTTT. Translation gives CASSLWANSPLHF. The variable domain in full, with the rest retrieved from reference TRBV7-9 and TRBJ1-6, is DTGVSQNPRHKITKRGQNVTFRCDPISEHNRLYWYRQTLGQGPEFLTYFQNEAQLEKSRLLSDRFSAERPKGSFSTLEIQRTEQGDSAMYLCASSLWANSPLHFGNGTRLTVT.

This chain links TRBV3-1 with TRBJ1-2; 7 bases are shared with TRBD1. Per the germline V gene, CDR1 is LGHDT and CDR2 is YNNKEL (reference sequence). The CDR3 runs to 14 residues. Unmatched junction bases numbered 6, after V lost 4 bases and J lost 4 bases. In DNA, the CDR3 is TGTGCCAGCAGCCCCTCGGGACAGCCCTATGGCTACACCTTC. Its translation is CASSPSGQPYGYTF.

This clonotype was observed at least ten times. The rearrangement joins TRBV27 to TRBJ2-7; D call uncertain. Per germline, CDR1 MNHEY and CDR2 SMNVEV (reference sequence). The CDR3 contains 14 residues. V lost 3 bases, J lost 3 bases, and 12 bases lay in between. The CDR3 is CASSFGTRDYEQYF. In DNA form, the CDR3 reads TGTGCCAGCAGTTTCGGTACCCGAGACTACGAGCAGTACTTC.